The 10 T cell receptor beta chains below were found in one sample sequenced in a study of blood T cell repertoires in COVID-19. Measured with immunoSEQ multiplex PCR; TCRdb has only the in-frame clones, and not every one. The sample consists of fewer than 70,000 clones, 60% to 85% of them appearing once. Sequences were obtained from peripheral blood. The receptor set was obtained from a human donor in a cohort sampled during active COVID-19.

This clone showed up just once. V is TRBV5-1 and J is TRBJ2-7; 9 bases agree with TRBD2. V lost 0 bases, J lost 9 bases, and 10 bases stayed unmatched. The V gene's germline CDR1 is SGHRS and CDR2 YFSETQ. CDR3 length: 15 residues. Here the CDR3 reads CASSLEGTSRNAQYF. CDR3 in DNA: TGCGCCAGCAGCTTGGAAGGGACTAGCCGTAACGCGCAGTACTTC.

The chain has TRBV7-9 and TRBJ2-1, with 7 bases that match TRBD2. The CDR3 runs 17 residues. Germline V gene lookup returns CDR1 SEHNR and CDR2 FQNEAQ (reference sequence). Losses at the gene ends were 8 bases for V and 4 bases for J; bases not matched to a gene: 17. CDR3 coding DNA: TGTGCCAGCCTCCGATCCCTTGCGGGAGCTTCATACAATGAGCAGTTCTTC. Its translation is CASLRSLAGASYNEQFF.

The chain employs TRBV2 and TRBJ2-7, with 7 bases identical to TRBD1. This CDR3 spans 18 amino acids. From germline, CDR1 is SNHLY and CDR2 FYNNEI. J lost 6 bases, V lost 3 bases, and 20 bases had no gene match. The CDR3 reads CASSDPGQLMGAGAEQYF. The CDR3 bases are TGTGCCAGCAGTGACCCGGGACAGCTAATGGGTGCCGGGGCCGAGCAGTACTTC.

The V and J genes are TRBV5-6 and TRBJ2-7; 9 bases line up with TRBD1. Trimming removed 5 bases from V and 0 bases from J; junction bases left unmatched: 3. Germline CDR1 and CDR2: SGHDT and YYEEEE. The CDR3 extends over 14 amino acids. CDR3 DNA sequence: TGTGCCAGCAGGGACAGGGGAAGCTCCTACGAGCAGTACTTC. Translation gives CASRDRGSSYEQYF.

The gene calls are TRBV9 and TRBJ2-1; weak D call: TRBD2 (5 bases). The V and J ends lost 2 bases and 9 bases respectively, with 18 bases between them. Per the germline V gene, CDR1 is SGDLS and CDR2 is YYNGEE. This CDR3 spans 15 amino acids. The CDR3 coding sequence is TGTGCCAGCAGCGTCCAGCTCTCGCTAGCCGGTGAGCAGTTCTTC. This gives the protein CASSVQLSLAGEQFF.

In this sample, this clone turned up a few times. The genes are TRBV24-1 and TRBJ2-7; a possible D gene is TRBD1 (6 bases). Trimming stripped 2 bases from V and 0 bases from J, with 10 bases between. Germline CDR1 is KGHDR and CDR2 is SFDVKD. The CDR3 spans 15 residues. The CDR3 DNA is TGTGCCACCAGTGATTCCCGGGACAACTCCTACGAGCAGTACTTC. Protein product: CATSDSRDNSYEQYF.

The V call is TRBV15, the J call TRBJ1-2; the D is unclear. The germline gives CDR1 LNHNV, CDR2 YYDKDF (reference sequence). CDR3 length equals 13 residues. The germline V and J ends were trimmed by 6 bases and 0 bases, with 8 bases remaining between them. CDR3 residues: CATSQAANYGYTF. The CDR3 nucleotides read TGTGCCACCAGTCAGGCAGCTAACTATGGCTACACCTTC.

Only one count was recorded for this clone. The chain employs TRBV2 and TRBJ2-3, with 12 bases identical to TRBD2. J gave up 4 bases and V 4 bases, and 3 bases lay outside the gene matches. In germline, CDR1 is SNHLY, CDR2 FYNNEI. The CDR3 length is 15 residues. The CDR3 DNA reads TGTGCCAGCAGTGTTCCTAGCGGGGGGGCAGATACGCAGTATTTT. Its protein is CASSVPSGGADTQYF.

CDR3 DNA: TGTGCCAGTAGATCCGGGACTCAGGGGGTTGGGGCCAACGTCCTGACTTTC. Amino acid sequence: CASRSGTQGVGANVLTF. The rearrangement links TRBV19 to TRBJ2-6, with a possible D match to TRBD1 (7 bases). V was cut by 6 bases and J by 3 bases, with 18 bases left in between. This CDR3 is 17 amino acids long. Germline assignment: CDR1 LNHDA and CDR2 SQIVND (reference sequence).

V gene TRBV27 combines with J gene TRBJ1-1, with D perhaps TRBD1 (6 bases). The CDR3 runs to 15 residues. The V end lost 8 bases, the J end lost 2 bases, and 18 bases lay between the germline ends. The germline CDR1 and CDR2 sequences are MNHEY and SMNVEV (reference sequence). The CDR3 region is CASWRNDRINTEAFF. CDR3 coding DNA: TGTGCCAGCTGGAGAAACGACAGGATAAACACTGAAGCTTTCTTT.